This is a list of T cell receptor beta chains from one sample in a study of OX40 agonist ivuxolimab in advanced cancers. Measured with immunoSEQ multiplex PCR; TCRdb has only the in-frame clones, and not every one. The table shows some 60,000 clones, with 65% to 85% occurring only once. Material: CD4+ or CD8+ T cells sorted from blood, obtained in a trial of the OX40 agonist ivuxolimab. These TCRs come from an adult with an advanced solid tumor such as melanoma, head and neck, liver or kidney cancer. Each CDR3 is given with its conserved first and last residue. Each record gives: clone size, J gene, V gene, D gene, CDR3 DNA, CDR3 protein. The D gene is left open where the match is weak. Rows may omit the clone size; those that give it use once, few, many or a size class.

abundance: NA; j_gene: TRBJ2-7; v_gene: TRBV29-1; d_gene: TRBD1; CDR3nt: TGCAGCGCTGTGGGACAGGGGAGTTTGGGGGAGCAGTACTTC; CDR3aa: CSAVGQGSLGEQYF
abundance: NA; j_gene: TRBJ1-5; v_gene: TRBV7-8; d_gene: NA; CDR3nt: TGTGCCAGCAGCTGGTCGGGGGGAGGGGCTCGCAATCAGCCCCAGCATTTT; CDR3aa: CASSWSGGGARNQPQHF
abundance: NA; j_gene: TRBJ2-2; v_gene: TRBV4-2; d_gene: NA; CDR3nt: TGTGCCAGCAGCCCTGTGCTGTCTCCTCTCACCGGGGAGCTGTTTTTT; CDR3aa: CASSPVLSPLTGELFF
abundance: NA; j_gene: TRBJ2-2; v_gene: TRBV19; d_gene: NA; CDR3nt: TGTGCCAGTAGTACCGCGCGGAGGGCCCAGCTGTTTTTT; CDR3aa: CASSTARRAQLFF
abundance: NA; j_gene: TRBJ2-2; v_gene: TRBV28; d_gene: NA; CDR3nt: TGTGCCAGCAGTTTATGGATGGAAAACGGGGAGCTGTTTTTT; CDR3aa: CASSLWMENGELFF
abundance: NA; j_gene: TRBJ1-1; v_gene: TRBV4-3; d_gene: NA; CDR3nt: TGCGCCAGCAGCCCCCGGGGAACCCACACTGAAGCTTTCTTT; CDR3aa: CASSPRGTHTEAFF
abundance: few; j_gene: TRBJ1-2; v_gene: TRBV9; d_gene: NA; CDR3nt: TGTGCCAGCAGCGCTCCCTGGGCGGACTATGGCTACACCTTC; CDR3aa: CASSAPWADYGYTF
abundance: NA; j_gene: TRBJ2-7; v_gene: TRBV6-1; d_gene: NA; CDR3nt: TGTGCCACCGTGAAGGTGGGGAACTACGAGCAGTACTTC; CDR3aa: CATVKVGNYEQYF
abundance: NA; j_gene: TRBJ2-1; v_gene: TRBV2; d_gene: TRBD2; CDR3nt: TGTGCCAGCAGTGACGTGCGGGAGTACTACAATGAGCAGTTCTTC; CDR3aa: CASSDVREYYNEQFF
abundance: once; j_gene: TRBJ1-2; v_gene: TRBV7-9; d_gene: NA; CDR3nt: TGTGCCAGCAGCTTAGGACAGAACAACTATGACTACACCTTC; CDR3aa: CASSLGQNNYDYTF
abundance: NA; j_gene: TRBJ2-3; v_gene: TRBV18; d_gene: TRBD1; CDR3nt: TGTGCCAGCTCACCACTCGGACAGGGGGAGGGCGATACGCAGTATTTT; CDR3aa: CASSPLGQGEGDTQYF
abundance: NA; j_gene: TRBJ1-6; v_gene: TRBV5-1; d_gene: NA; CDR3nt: TGCGCCAGCAGCTTGCAGGAGAAAAATTCACCCCTCCACTTT; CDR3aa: CASSLQEKNSPLHF
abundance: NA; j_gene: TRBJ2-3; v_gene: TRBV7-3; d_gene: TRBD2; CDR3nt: TGTGCCAGCAGCTTAGGAGCGGGAGGGCCGAATACGCAGTATTTT; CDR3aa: CASSLGAGGPNTQYF
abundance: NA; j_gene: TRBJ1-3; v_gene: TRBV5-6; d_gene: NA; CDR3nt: TGTGCCAGCAGCTTCCTCTCTGGAAACACCATATATTTT; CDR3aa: CASSFLSGNTIYF
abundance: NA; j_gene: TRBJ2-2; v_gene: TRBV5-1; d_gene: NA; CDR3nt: TGCGCCAGCAGCTTGGGGTCTGGGGCCCATGACGGGGAGCTGTTTTTT; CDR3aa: CASSLGSGAHDGELFF
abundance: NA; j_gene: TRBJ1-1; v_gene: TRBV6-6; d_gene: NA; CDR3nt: TGTGCCAGCGGCAAGCGGAACACTGAAGCTTTCTTT; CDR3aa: CASGKRNTEAFF
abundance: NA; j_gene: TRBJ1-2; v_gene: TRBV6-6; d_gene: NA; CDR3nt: TGTGCCAGCAGTCATAGGACGACGGGGGGCTACACCTTC; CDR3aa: CASSHRTTGGYTF
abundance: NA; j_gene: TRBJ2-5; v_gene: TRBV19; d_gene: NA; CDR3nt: TGTGCCAGTAGTTTACAGTGGAGTCAGGAGATGATTCAGTACTTC; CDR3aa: CASSLQWSQEMIQYF
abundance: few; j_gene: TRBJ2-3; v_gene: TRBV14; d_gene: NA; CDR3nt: TGTGCCAGCAGCCCGGCAGCCGGGACTGGAGATACAGATACGCAGTATTTT; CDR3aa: CASSPAAGTGDTDTQYF
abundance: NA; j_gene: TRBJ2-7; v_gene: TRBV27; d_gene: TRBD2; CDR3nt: TGTGCCAGCGGGCGGACTAGCGGGGGTTCCTACGAGCAGTACTTC; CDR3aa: CASGRTSGGSYEQYF
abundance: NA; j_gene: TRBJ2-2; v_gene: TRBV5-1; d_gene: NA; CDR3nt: TGCGCCAGCAGCTTGGTCCGCACATCGACGCCTGAGGGCGGGGAGCTGTTTTTT; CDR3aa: CASSLVRTSTPEGGELFF
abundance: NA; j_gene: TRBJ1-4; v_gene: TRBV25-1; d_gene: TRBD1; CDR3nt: TGTGCCAGCAGTGTGGTGGACAGGGGGCCAACTAATGAAAAACTGTTTTTT; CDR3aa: CASSVVDRGPTNEKLFF
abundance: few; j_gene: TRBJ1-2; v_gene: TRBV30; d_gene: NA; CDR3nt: TGTGCCTGGAGTGTTCTTCCGGTCTACACCTTC; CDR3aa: CAWSVLPVYTF
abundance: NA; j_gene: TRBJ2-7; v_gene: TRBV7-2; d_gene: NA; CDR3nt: TGTGCCAGCAGCTCGACGACCCGACAGTATAGCTCCTACGAGCAGTACTTC; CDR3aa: CASSSTTRQYSSYEQYF
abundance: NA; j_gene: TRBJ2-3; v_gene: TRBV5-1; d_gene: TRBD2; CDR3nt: TGCGCCAGCAGCTTGGGACTAGCGGATGATACGCAGTATTTT; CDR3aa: CASSLGLADDTQYF
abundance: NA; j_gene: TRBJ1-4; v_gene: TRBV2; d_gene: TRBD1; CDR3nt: TGTGCCAGCAGTAGGGGACAGGTTGAAAAACTGTTTTTT; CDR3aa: CASSRGQVEKLFF
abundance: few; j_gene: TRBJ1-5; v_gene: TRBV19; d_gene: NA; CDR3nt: TGTGCCAGTAGACTCCGACAGGCAACTGACCCCCAGCATTTT; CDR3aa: CASRLRQATDPQHF
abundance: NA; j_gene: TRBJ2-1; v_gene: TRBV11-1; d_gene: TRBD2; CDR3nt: TGTGCCAGCAGCGCCATGGTGGCTAGCGGCTACAATGAGCAGTTCTTC; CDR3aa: CASSAMVASGYNEQFF
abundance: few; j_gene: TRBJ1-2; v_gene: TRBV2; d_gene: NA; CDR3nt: TGTGCCAGCAAGCCTTACTACGGCTACACCTTC; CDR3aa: CASKPYYGYTF
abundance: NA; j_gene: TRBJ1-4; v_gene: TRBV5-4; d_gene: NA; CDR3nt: TGTGCCAGCAGCCTTGGGCCTGATAATGAAAAACTGTTTTTT; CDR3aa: CASSLGPDNEKLFF
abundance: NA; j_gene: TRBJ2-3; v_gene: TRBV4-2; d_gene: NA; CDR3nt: TGTGCCAGCAGCCAAGATAGGACCGGAGACGATACGCAGTATTTT; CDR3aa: CASSQDRTGDDTQYF
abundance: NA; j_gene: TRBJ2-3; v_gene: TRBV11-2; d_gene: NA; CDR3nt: TGTGCCAGCAGCTTTACCCGCCCCGATACGCAGTATTTT; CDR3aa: CASSFTRPDTQYF
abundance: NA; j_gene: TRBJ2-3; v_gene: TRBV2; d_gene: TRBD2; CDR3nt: TGTGCCAGCAGGGGGACTATGGGCACAGATACGCAGTATTTT; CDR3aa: CASRGTMGTDTQYF
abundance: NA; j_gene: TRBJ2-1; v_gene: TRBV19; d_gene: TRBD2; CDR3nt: TGTGCCAGTAGTATAGGAGCGGGGGGGAGATATGAGCAGTTCTTC; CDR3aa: CASSIGAGGRYEQFF
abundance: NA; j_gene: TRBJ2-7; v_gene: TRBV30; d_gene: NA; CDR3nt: TGTGCCTGGAGCCAAGGGATGTCCTACGAGCAGTACTTC; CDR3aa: CAWSQGMSYEQYF